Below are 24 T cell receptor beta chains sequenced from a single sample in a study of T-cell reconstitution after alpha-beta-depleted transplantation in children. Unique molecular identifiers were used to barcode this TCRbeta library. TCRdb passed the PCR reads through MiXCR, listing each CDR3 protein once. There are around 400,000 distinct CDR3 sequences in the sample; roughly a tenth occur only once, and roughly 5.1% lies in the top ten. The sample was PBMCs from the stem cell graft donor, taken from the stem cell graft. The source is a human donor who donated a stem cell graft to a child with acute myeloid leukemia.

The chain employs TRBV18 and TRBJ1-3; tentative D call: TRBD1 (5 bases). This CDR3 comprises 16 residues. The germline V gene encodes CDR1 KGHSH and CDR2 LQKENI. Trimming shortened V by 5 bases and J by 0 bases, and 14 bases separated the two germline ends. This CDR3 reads CASSSDSPGSGNTIYF. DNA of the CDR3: TGTGCCAGCTCATCCGACAGCCCGGGCTCTGGAAACACCATATATTTT.

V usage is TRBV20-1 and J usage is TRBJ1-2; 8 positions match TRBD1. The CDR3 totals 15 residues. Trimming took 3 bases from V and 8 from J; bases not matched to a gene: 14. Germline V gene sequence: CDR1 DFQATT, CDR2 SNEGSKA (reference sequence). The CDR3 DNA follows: TGCAGTGCTAGGGTTGGACAGGGAGGGAGGGCAGGCTACACCTTC. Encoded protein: CSARVGQGGRAGYTF.

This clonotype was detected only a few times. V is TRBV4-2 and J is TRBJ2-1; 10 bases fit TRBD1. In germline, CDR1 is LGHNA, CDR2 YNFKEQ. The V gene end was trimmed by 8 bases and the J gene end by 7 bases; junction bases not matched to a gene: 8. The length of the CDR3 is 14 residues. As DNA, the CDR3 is TGTGCCAGCGACCTGGGACAGGGGCGTAATGAGCAGTTCTTC. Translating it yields CASDLGQGRNEQFF.

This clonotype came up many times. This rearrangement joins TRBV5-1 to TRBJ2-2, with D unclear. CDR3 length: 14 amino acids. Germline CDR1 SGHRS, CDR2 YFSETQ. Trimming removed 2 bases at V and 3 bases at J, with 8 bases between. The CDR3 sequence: CASSLNLHTGELFF. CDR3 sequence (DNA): TGCGCCAGCAGCTTAAACTTACACACCGGGGAGCTGTTTTTT.

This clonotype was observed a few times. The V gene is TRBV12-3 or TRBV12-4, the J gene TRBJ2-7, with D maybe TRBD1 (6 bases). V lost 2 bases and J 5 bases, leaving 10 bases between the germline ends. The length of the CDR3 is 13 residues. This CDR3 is CASSLPGVDEQYF. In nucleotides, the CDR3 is TGTGCCAGCAGTTTACCAGGGGTCGACGAGCAGTACTTC.

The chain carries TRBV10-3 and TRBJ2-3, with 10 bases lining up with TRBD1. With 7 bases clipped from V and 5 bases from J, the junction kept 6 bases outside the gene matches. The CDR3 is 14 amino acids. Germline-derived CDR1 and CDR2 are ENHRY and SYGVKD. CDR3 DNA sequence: TGTGCCATCAATGACAGGGGGCAGGGAGATACGCAGTATTTT. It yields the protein CAINDRGQGDTQYF.

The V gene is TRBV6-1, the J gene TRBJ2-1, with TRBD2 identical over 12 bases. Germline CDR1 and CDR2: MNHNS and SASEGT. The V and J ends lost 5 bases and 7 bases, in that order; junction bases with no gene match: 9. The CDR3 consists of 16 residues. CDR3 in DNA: TGTGCCAGCAGTCCCGGACTAGCGGGATCCCGAAATGAGCAGTTCTTC. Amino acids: CASSPGLAGSRNEQFF.

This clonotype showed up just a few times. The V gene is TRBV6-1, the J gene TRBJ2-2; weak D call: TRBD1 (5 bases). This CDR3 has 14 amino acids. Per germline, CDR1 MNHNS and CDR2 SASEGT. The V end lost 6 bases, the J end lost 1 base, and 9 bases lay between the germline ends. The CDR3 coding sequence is TGTGCCAGCAGATTTACAGGGAACACCGGGGAGCTGTTTTTT. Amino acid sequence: CASRFTGNTGELFF.

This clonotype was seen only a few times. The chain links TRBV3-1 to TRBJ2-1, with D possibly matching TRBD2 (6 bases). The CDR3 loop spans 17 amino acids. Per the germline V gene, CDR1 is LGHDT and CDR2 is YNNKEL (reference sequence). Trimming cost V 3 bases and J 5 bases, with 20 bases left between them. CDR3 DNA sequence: TGTGCCAGCAGCCACCGGCGGGGAACACTTACCAACAATGAGCAGTTCTTC. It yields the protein CASSHRRGTLTNNEQFF.

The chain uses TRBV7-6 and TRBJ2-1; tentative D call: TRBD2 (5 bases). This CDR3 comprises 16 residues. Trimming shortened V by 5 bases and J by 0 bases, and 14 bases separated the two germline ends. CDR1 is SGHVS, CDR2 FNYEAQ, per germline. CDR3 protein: CASSPKRRSSYNEQFF. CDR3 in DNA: TGTGCCAGCAGCCCGAAGCGGAGGAGCTCCTACAATGAGCAGTTCTTC.

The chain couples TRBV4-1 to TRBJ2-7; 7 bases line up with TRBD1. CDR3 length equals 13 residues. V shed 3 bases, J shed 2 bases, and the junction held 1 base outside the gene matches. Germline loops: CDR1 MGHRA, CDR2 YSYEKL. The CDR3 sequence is CASSQGQTYEQYF. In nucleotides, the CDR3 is TGCGCCAGCAGCCAGGGACAGACCTACGAGCAGTACTTC.

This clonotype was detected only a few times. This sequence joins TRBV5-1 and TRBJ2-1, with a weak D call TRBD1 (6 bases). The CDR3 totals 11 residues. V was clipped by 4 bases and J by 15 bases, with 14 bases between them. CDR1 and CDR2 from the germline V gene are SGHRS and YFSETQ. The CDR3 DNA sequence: TGCGCCAGCAGCGACCGGGACATCGGGTTCTTC. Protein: CASSDRDIGFF.

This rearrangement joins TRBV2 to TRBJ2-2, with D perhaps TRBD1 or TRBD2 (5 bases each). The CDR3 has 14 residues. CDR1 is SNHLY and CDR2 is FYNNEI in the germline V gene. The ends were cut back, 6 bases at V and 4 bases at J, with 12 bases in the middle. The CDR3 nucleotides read TGTGCCAGCAGGGGACGGGGCAGCACCGGGGAGCTGTTTTTT. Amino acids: CASRGRGSTGELFF.

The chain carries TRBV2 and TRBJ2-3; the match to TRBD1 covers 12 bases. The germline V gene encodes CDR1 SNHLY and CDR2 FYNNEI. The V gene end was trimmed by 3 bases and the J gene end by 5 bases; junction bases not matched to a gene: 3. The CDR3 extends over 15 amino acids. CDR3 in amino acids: CASSDGTGGRDTQYF. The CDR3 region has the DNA TGTGCCAGCAGTGACGGGACAGGGGGCAGAGATACGCAGTATTTT.

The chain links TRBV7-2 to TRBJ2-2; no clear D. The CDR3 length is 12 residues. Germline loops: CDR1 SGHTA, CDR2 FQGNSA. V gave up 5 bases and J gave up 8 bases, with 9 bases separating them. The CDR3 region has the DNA TGTGCCAGCAGCCCCGACTTAGGGGAGCTGTTTTTT. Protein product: CASSPDLGELFF.

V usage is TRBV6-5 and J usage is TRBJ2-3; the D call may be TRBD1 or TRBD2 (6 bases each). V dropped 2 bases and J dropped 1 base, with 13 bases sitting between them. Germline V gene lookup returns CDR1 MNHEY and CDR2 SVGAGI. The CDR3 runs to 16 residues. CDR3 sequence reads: CASSYVGGFRTDTQYF. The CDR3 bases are TGTGCCAGCAGTTACGTCGGGGGCTTCCGCACAGATACGCAGTATTTT.

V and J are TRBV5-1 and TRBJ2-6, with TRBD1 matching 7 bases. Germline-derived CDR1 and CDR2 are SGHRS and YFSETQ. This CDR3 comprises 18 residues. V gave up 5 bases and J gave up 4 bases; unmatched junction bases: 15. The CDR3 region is CASSFGRGSLGGANVLTF. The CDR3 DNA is TGCGCCAGCAGTTTCGGCAGGGGGTCCTTGGGAGGGGCCAACGTCCTGACTTTC. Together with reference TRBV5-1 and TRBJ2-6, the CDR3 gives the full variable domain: KAGVTQTPRYLIKTRGQQVTLSCSPISGHRSVSWYQQTPGQGLQFLFEYFSETQRNKGNFPGRFSGRQFSNSRSEMNVSTLELGDSALYLCASSFGRGSLGGANVLTFGAGSRLTVL.

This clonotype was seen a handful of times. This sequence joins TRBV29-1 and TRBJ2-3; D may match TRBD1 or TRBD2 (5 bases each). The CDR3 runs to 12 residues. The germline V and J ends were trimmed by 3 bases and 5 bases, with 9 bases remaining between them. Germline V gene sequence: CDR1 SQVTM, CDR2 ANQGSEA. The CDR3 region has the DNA TGCAGCGTTGAGATTGGGGGAGATACGCAGTATTTT. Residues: CSVEIGGDTQYF.

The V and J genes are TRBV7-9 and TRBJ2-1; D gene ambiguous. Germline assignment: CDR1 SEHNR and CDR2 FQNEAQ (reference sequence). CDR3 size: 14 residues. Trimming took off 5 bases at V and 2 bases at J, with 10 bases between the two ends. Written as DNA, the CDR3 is TGTGCCAGCAGCGCGCGAGGAGCCTACAATGAGCAGTTCTTC. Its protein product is CASSARGAYNEQFF.

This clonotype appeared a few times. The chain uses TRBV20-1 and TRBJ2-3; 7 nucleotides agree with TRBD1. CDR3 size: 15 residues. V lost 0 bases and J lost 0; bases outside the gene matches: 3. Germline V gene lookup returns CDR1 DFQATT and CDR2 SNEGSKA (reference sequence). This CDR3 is CSARDQGGSTDTQYF. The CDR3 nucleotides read TGCAGTGCTAGAGATCAAGGGGGCAGCACAGATACGCAGTATTTT.

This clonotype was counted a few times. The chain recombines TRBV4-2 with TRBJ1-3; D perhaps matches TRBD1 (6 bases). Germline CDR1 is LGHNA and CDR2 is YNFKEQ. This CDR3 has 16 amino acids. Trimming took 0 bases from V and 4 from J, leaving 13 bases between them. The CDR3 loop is CASSQESGARGNTIYF. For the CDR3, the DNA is TGTGCCAGCAGCCAAGAATCGGGGGCGCGGGGAAACACCATATATTTT.

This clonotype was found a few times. Written as DNA, the CDR3 is TGTGCCAGCAGTTCGGGACTAGCGGGAGAGGATGAGCAGTTCTTC. Amino acids: CASSSGLAGEDEQFF. This chain uses TRBV12-3 or TRBV12-4 with TRBJ2-1; 14 nucleotides line up with TRBD2. CDR3 length equals 15 residues. With 4 bases clipped from V and 8 bases from J, the junction kept 4 bases outside the gene matches.

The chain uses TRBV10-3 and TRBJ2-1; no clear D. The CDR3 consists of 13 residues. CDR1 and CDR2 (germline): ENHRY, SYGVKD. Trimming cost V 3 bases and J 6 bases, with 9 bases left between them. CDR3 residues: CAISEWNLNEQFF. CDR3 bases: TGTGCCATCAGTGAATGGAACCTCAATGAGCAGTTCTTC.

CDR3 nucleotide sequence: TGCAGCGTTGTCGGGGCGGAGATCACTGAAGCTTTCTTT. It specifies CSVVGAEITEAFF. The chain combines TRBV29-1 with TRBJ1-1; tentative D call: TRBD1 (5 bases). In germline, CDR1 is SQVTM, CDR2 ANQGSEA. Trimming took 4 bases from V and 4 from J, leaving 13 bases between them. The CDR3 runs 13 residues. The variable domain in full, completed from reference TRBV29-1 and TRBJ1-1, reads SAVISQKPSRDICQRGTSLTIQCQVDSQVTMMFWYRQQPGQSLTLIATANQGSEATYESGFVIDKFPISRPNLTFSTLTVSNMSPEDSSIYLCSVVGAEITEAFFGQGTRLTVV.